The 21 T cell receptor beta chains in this list originate from one sample, sequenced in a study of CD8+ T cells in alopecia areata. This sample's treatment: oral pan-JAK inhibitor, 5-10 mg twice daily. Once RNA had been extracted, it was reverse transcribed into cDNA to act as the sequencing template. Method: immunoSEQ multiplex PCR; TCRdb's copy keeps in-frame clones and lacks some. The table includes around 190,000 clones, roughly 60% detected once. Sequenced material: CD4+ T cells sorted from blood, taken at week 24, from a patient treated with tofacitinib. These receptors were taken from a human donor with alopecia areata.

The chain couples TRBV14 to TRBJ1-2, with a tentative D call TRBD1 (5 bases). V shed 4 bases and J shed 8 bases, with 14 bases lying between them. The CDR3 sequence is 13 residues long. The germline V gene encodes CDR1 SGHDN and CDR2 FVKESK. The chain's CDR3 is CASSRPGLEGYTF. The CDR3 DNA follows: TGTGCCAGCAGCCGCCCGGGGCTTGAGGGCTACACCTTC.

The chain's CDR3 is CAWSRTGGIEAFF. The DNA for the CDR3 is TGTGCCTGGAGCCGGACAGGGGGCATCGAAGCTTTCTTT. The chain joins TRBV30 to TRBJ1-1; 11 positions match TRBD1. The CDR3 covers 13 residues. Trimming took 3 bases from V and 8 from J; bases not matched to a gene: 5. Germline V CDR1 and CDR2: GTSNPN, SVGIG (reference sequence).

A few counts support this clone. The J gene is TRBJ1-5, the V gene TRBV29-1; 9 bases match TRBD1. The CDR3 consists of 13 residues. CDR1 and CDR2 from the germline V gene are SQVTM and ANQGSEA. V gave up 4 bases and J gave up 4 bases; unmatched junction bases: 2. This CDR3 reads CSVGDRVNQPQHF. As DNA, the CDR3 is TGCAGCGTTGGGGACAGGGTAAATCAGCCCCAGCATTTT.

This clone was picked up a small number of times. This sequence joins TRBV29-1 and TRBJ1-2; D remains ambiguous. Germline lookup yields CDR1 SQVTM and CDR2 ANQGSEA. The CDR3 sequence is 14 residues long. The ends were cut back, 0 bases at V and 6 bases at J, with 14 bases in the middle. The CDR3 region is CSVEDITIGDGYTF. CDR3 DNA sequence: TGCAGCGTTGAAGATATCACGATTGGGGATGGCTACACCTTC.

The sample holds a few counts of this clone. The chain has TRBV10-3 and TRBJ2-7, with D hard to call. The CDR3 loop spans 13 amino acids. The germline CDR1 and CDR2 sequences are ENHRY and SYGVKD. V shed 5 bases and J shed 0 bases, with 8 bases lying between them. The CDR3 here is CAISIESSYEQYF. The CDR3, as DNA: TGTGCCATCAGTATAGAGAGCTCCTACGAGCAGTACTTC.

The V gene is TRBV29-1, the J gene TRBJ1-1; no definite D call. The CDR3 covers 12 residues. From germline, CDR1 is SQVTM and CDR2 ANQGSEA. Trimming left V 7 bases short and J 0 bases short, with 9 bases between. The CDR3 nucleotides are TGCAGCGGGGCGTTTGTGAACACTGAAGCTTTCTTT. Its protein is CSGAFVNTEAFF. The whole variable domain, filled in from reference TRBV29-1 and TRBJ1-1, reads SAVISQKPSRDICQRGTSLTIQCQVDSQVTMMFWYRQQPGQSLTLIATANQGSEATYESGFVIDKFPISRPNLTFSTLTVSNMSPEDSSIYLCSGAFVNTEAFFGQGTRLTVV.

The rearrangement links TRBV27 to TRBJ2-3; D is perhaps TRBD1 (5 bases). Germline loops: CDR1 MNHEY, CDR2 SMNVEV (reference sequence). CDR3 size: 15 residues. V was clipped by 5 bases and J by 1 base, with 13 bases between them. CDR3 DNA sequence: TGTGCCAGCAGTAGGCTGGACACCCGCACAGATACGCAGTATTTT. This translates into CASSRLDTRTDTQYF.

The chain couples TRBV25-1 to TRBJ1-6; no reliable D call. Per the germline V gene, CDR1 is MGHDK and CDR2 is SYGVNS. V lost 0 bases and J 9 bases, leaving 15 bases between the germline ends. The CDR3 spans 16 residues. CDR3 DNA: TGTGCCAGCAGTGAATATGTAGTTGGGAGAAGTTCACCCCTCCACTTT. Its protein is CASSEYVVGRSSPLHF.

The chain carries TRBV19 and TRBJ1-1, with D possibly TRBD1 on 6 matching bases. V gave up 7 bases and J gave up 4 bases, with 16 bases separating them. The CDR3 loop spans 14 amino acids. Germline V gene lookup returns CDR1 LNHDA and CDR2 SQIVND (reference sequence). This chain's CDR3 is CASTPTGRGTEAFF. In DNA, the CDR3 is TGTGCCAGTACCCCGACGGGCAGGGGCACTGAAGCTTTCTTT.

This clone occurred a few times. V and J are TRBV11-2 and TRBJ2-3, with 8 bases aligning to TRBD2. Germline lookup yields CDR1 SGHAT and CDR2 FQNNGV. V was pared by 0 bases and J by 3 bases, with 14 bases of the junction left unmatched. The length of the CDR3 is 19 residues. The CDR3, as DNA: TGTGCCAGCAGCTTAGAGAGAATAGCGGGGAACAGGGTAACAGATACGCAGTATTTT. Translating gives CASSLERIAGNRVTDTQYF.

CDR3 nucleotides: TGCAGCGTTGAAGTCGCCGGGACAGCTAACTATGGCTACACCTTC. Protein product: CSVEVAGTANYGYTF. The chain has TRBV29-1 and TRBJ1-2; 7 bases match TRBD1. The CDR3 covers 15 residues. The V gene end was trimmed by 1 base and the J gene end by 0 bases; junction bases not matched to a gene: 5. Germline V CDR1 and CDR2: SQVTM, ANQGSEA. Based on the CDR3 plus reference TRBV29-1 and TRBJ1-2, the full variable domain is SAVISQKPSRDICQRGTSLTIQCQVDSQVTMMFWYRQQPGQSLTLIATANQGSEATYESGFVIDKFPISRPNLTFSTLTVSNMSPEDSSIYLCSVEVAGTANYGYTFGSGTRLTVV.

This CDR3 reads CASSSDRGSSGANVLTF. CDR3 nucleotides: TGCGCCAGCAGCTCGGACAGGGGTAGCTCTGGGGCCAACGTCCTGACTTTC. The chain uses TRBV5-1 and TRBJ2-6, with 9 bases that match TRBD1. The CDR3 spans 17 residues. The junction had 4 bases not matched to a gene; V was cut back by 3 bases and J by 0 bases. Looked up from germline, CDR1 is SGHRS and CDR2 is YFSETQ.

The V gene is TRBV6-5, the J gene TRBJ1-2, with D maybe TRBD1 (5 bases). V gave up 6 bases and J gave up 3 bases, with 8 bases separating them. Germline V CDR1 and CDR2: MNHEY, SVGAGI. The CDR3 contains 12 residues. Here the CDR3 reads CASRKGYYGYTF. CDR3 nucleotides: TGTGCCAGCAGGAAGGGGTACTATGGCTACACCTTC.

This rearrangement joins TRBV29-1 to TRBJ1-1; D ambiguous. Germline V gives CDR1 SQVTM, CDR2 ANQGSEA. The germline V and J ends were trimmed by 1 base and 8 bases, with 8 bases remaining between them. The CDR3 consists of 11 residues. CDR3 in amino acids: CSVEGFSEAFF. The CDR3 DNA reads TGCAGCGTTGAAGGCTTCTCGGAAGCTTTCTTT.

This clone was picked up a small number of times. V usage is TRBV29-1 and J usage is TRBJ2-5; D is undetermined. Germline CDR1 SQVTM, CDR2 ANQGSEA. The V end was cut by 5 bases, the J end by 1 base, with 11 bases between. The CDR3 covers 13 residues. DNA of the CDR3: TGCAGCGTTTGCCCTATGGCCCAAGAGACCCAGTACTTC. It encodes CSVCPMAQETQYF.

CDR3 DNA: TGTGCCTGGAGTATCGGACAATATAATTCACCCCTCCACTTT. It translates to CAWSIGQYNSPLHF. The chain combines TRBV30 with TRBJ1-6, with D possibly matching TRBD1 (5 bases). Trimming shortened V by 2 bases and J by 4 bases, and 9 bases separated the two germline ends. This CDR3 has 14 amino acids. Germline V gene sequence: CDR1 GTSNPN, CDR2 SVGIG (reference sequence). Full variable domain (rest looked up from reference TRBV30 and TRBJ1-6): SQTIHQWPATLVQPVGSPLSLECTVEGTSNPNLYWYRQAAGRGLQLLFYSVGIGQISSEVPQNLSASRPQDRQFILSSKKLLLSDSGFYLCAWSIGQYNSPLHFGNGTRLTVT.

V is TRBV11-1 and J is TRBJ1-1, with D maybe TRBD1 (6 bases). Germline V gives CDR1 SGHAT, CDR2 FQDESV (reference sequence). This CDR3 comprises 15 residues. The V gene lost 8 bases and the J gene lost 4 bases, with 20 bases spanning the gap. The CDR3 loop is CASRRQEGTGTEAFF. The CDR3 DNA reads TGTGCCAGCCGAAGACAGGAGGGAACCGGCACTGAAGCTTTCTTT.

CDR3 residues: CAWSVRGNSPLHF. CDR3 in DNA: TGTGCCTGGAGTGTACGAGGGAATTCACCCCTCCACTTT. This chain joins TRBV30 and TRBJ1-6, with D hard to call. Germline V CDR1 and CDR2: GTSNPN, SVGIG (reference sequence). V was pared by 0 bases and J by 7 bases, with 7 bases between. The CDR3 has 13 residues.

CDR3 sequence: CASSFWGGLSSYNEQFF. In DNA form, the CDR3 reads TGTGCCAGCAGTTTTTGGGGGGGGCTTAGCTCCTACAATGAGCAGTTCTTC. This chain joins TRBV27 and TRBJ2-1; TRBD2 might be the D (7 bases). Germline V gives CDR1 MNHEY, CDR2 SMNVEV (reference sequence). This CDR3 has 17 amino acids. Trimming removed 3 bases from V and 0 bases from J, with 15 bases in between.

The rearrangement joins TRBV28 to TRBJ2-5; D is perhaps TRBD1 (6 bases). V dropped 4 bases and J dropped 3 bases, with 15 bases sitting between them. This CDR3 comprises 15 residues. The germline V gene has CDR1 MDHEN and CDR2 SYDVKM. The chain's CDR3 is CASSSYGTQKETQYF. The CDR3 nucleotides read TGTGCCAGCAGTTCCTACGGGACACAAAAAGAGACCCAGTACTTC.

This sequence joins TRBV5-1 and TRBJ2-2, with D perhaps being TRBD1 or TRBD2 (6 bases each). V lost 1 base to trimming and J lost 4 bases, with 14 bases between them. Looked up from germline, CDR1 is SGHRS and CDR2 is YFSETQ. This CDR3 is 16 amino acids long. CDR3 sequence: CASSLRGARITGELFF. As DNA, the CDR3 is TGCGCCAGCAGCTTGAGGGGGGCACGTATCACCGGGGAGCTGTTTTTT. The full variable domain, in which reference TRBV5-1 and TRBJ2-2 provide the parts outside the CDR3, is KAGVTQTPRYLIKTRGQQVTLSCSPISGHRSVSWYQQTPGQGLQFLFEYFSETQRNKGNFPGRFSGRQFSNSRSEMNVSTLELGDSALYLCASSLRGARITGELFFGEGSRLTVL.